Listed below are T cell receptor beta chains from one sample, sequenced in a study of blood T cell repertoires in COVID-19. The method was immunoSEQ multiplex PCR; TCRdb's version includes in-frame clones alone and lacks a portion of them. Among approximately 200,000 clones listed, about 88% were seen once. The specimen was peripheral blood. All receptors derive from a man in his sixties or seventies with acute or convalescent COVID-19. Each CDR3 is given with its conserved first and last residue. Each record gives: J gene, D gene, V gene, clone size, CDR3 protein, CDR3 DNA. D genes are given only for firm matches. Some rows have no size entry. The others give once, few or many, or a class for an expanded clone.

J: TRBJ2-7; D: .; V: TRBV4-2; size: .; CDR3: CASSQGGLSYEQYF; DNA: TGTGCCAGCAGCCAAGGAGGTCTTTCCTACGAGCAGTACTTC
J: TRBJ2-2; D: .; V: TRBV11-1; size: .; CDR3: CASSLAPSHPGWTGELFF; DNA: TGTGCCAGCAGCTTAGCCCCATCCCACCCAGGTTGGACCGGGGAGCTGTTTTTT
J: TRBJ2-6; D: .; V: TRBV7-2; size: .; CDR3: CASTYGPGAGANVLTF; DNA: TGTGCCAGCACCTACGGTCCAGGGGCTGGGGCCAACGTCCTGACTTTC
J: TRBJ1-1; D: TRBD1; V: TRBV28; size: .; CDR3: CASFRTGVATEAFF; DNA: TGTGCCAGCTTCCGGACAGGGGTAGCCACTGAAGCTTTCTTT
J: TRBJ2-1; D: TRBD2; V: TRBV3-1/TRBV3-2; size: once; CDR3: CASTPTSGRYNEQFF; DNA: TGTGCCAGCACCCCGACTAGCGGGAGGTATAATGAGCAGTTCTTC
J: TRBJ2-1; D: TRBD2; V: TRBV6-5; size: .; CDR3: CASSHPLAGTEQFF; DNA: TGTGCCAGCAGTCACCCCCTAGCGGGTACTGAGCAGTTCTTC
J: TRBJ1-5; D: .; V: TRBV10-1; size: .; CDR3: CASRPYNQPQHF; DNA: TGCGCCAGCAGACCCTACAATCAGCCCCAGCATTTT
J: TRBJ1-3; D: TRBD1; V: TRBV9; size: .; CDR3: CASSVGSGWTGNSGNTIYF; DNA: TGTGCCAGCAGCGTAGGGTCCGGGTGGACAGGTAACTCTGGAAACACCATATATTTT
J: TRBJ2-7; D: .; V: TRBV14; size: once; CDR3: CASSLISYEQYF; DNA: TGTGCCAGCAGCCTCATCTCCTACGAGCAGTACTTC
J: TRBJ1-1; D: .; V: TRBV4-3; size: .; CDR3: CASSQAPVPISEAFF; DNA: TGCGCCAGCAGCCAAGCCCCGGTACCAATCTCTGAAGCTTTCTTT
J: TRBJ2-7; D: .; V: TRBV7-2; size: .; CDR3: CASSLGYSSSEQYF; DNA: TGTGCCAGCAGCTTAGGGTACTCCTCCTCCGAGCAGTACTTC
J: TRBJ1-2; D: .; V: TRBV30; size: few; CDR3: CAWSHNADGYTF; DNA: TGTGCCTGGAGTCACAACGCCGATGGCTACACCTTC
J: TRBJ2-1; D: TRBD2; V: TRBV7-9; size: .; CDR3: CASSRSGAGGIGEQFF; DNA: TGTGCCAGCAGCCGCTCCGGGGCGGGAGGGATCGGGGAGCAGTTCTTC
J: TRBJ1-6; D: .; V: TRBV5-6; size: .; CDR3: CASGQYNSPLHF; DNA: TGTGCCAGCGGACAGTATAATTCACCCCTCCACTTT
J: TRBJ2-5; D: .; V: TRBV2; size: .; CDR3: CASSEARQGYVAQYF; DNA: TGTGCCAGCAGTGAAGCGAGGCAGGGATACGTAGCCCAGTACTTC
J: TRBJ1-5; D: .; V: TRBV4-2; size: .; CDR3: CASSHHSGDPNQPQHF; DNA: TGTGCCAGCAGCCACCACTCGGGTGACCCAAATCAGCCCCAGCATTTT
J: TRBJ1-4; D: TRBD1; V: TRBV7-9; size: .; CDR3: CASSLLGGQGHEKLFF; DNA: TGTGCCAGCAGCTTGTTAGGGGGACAGGGTCACGAAAAACTGTTTTTT
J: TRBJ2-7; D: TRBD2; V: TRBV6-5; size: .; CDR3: CASRESLAGSYEQYF; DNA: TGTGCCAGCAGAGAGAGTCTAGCGGGCTCCTACGAGCAGTACTTC
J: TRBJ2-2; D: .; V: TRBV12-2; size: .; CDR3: CASRHGTSGNTGELFF; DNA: TGTGCAAGTCGCCATGGGACTAGCGGAAACACCGGGGAGCTGTTTTTT
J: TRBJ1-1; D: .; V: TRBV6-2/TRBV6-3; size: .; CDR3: CASSYIAVQEAFF; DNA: TGTGCCAGCAGTTACATCGCCGTACAAGAAGCTTTCTTT
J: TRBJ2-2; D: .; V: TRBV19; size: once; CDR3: CASNSKNTGELFF; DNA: TGTGCCAGTAACAGCAAGAACACCGGGGAGCTGTTTTTT
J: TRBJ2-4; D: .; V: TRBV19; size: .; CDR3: CASSIVGGGGKNIQYF; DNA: TGTGCCAGTAGTATAGTAGGGGGGGGCGGAAAAAACATTCAGTACTTC
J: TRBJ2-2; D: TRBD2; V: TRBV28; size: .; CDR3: CASSFDGRAGELFF; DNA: TGTGCCAGCAGTTTTGACGGGAGGGCCGGGGAGCTGTTTTTT
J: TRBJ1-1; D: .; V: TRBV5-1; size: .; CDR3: CASTQGHQLNTEAFF; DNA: TGCGCCAGCACCCAGGGACACCAATTGAACACTGAAGCTTTCTTT
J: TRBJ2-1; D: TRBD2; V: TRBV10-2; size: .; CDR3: CASSGGLAGGFSYNEQFF; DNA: TGCGCCAGCAGTGGTGGACTAGCGGGAGGATTCTCCTACAATGAGCAGTTCTTC
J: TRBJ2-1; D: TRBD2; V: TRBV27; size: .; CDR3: CASSLVGTSGKNEQFF; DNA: TGTGCCAGCAGTTTAGTGGGGACTAGCGGGAAGAATGAGCAGTTCTTC
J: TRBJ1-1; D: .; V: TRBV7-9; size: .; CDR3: CASTPGTLTAQAFF; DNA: TGTGCCAGCACACCAGGGACTCTGACAGCCCAAGCTTTCTTT
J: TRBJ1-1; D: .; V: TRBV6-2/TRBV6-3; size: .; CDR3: CASSYDSMNTEAFF; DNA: TGTGCCAGCAGTTACGATAGTATGAACACTGAAGCTTTCTTT
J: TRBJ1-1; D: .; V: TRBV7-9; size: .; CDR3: CASSLVGDSEAFF; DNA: TGTGCCAGCAGCTTAGTTGGGGACTCTGAAGCTTTCTTT
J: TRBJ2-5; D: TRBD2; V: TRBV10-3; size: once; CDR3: CAISTGRAETQYF; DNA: TGTGCCATCAGCACCGGGAGGGCCGAGACCCAGTACTTC